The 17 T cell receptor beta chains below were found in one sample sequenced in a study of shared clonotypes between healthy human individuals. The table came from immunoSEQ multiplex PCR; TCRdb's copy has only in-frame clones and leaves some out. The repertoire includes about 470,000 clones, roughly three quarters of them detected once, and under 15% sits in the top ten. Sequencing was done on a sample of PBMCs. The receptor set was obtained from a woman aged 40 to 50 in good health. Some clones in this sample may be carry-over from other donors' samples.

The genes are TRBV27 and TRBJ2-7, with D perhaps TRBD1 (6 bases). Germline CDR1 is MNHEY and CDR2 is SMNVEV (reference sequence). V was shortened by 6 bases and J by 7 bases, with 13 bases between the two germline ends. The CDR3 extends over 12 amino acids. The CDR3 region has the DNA TGTGCCAGCAGGAGACAGGCTTATGAGCAGTACTTC. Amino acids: CASRRQAYEQYF.

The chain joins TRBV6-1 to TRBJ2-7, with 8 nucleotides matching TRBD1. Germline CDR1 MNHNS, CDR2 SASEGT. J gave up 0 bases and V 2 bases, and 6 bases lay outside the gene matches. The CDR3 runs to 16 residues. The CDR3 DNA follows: TGTGCCAGCAGTGAAAGTTCAGGGGGCTACTCCTACGAGCAGTACTTC. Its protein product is CASSESSGGYSYEQYF.

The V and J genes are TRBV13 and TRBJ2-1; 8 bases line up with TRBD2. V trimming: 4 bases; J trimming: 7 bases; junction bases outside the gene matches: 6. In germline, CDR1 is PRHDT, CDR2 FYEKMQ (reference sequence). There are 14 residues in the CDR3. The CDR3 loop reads CASSSIAGRNEQFF. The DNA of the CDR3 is TGTGCCAGCAGCTCCATAGCGGGACGAAATGAGCAGTTCTTC.

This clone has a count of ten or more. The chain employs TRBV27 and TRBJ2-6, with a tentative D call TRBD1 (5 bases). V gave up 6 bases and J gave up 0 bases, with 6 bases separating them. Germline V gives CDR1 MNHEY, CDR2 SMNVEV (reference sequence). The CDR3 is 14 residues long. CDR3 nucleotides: TGTGCCAGCAGCCAGGGCTCTGGGGCCAACGTCCTGACTTTC. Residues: CASSQGSGANVLTF.

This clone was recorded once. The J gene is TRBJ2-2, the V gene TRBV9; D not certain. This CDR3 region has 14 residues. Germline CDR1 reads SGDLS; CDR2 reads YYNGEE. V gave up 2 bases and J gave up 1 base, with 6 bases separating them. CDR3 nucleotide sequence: TGTGCCAGCAGCGTCGCAGTGAACACCGGGGAGCTGTTTTTT. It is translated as CASSVAVNTGELFF.

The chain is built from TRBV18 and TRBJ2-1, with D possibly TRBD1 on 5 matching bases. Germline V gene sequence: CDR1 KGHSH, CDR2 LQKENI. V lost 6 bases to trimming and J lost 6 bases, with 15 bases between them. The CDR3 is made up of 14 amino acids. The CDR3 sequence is CASSAGADPNEQFF. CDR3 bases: TGTGCCAGCTCCGCTGGGGCAGATCCCAATGAGCAGTTCTTC. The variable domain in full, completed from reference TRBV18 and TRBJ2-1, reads NAGVMQNPRHLVRRRGQEARLRCSPMKGHSHVYWYRQLPEEGLKFMVYLQKENIIDESGMPKERFSAEFPKEGPSILRIQQVVRGDSAAYFCASSAGADPNEQFFGPGTRLTVL.

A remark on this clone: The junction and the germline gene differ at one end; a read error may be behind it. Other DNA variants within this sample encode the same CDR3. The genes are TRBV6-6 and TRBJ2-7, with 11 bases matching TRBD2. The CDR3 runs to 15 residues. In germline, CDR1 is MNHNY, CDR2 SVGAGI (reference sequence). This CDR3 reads CASSYVPTSGTEQYF. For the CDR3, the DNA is TGCGCCAGCAGTTACGTCCCGACTAGCGGGACCGAGCAGTACTTC.

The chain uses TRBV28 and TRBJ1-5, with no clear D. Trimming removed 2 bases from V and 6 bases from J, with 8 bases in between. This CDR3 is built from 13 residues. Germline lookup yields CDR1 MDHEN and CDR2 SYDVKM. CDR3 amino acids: CASSLPGIQPQHF. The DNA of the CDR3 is TGTGCCAGCAGTTTACCGGGGATTCAGCCCCAGCATTTT.

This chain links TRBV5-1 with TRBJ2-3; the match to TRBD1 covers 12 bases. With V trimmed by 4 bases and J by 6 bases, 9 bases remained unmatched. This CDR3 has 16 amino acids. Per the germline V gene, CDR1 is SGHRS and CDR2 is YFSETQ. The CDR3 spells CASSVEPGQGADTQYF. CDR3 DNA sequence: TGCGCCAGCAGCGTGGAACCGGGACAGGGGGCGGATACGCAGTATTTT.

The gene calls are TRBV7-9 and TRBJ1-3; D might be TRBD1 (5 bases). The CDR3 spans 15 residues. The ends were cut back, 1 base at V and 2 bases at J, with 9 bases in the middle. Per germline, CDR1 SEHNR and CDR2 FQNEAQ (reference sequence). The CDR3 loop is CASSLGGGPGNTIYF. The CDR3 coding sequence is TGTGCCAGCAGCTTAGGGGGGGGACCTGGAAACACCATATATTTT.

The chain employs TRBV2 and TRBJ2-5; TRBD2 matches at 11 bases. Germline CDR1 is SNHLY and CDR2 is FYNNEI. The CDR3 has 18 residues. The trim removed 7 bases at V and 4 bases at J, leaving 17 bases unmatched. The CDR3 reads CASTAGLAGGDRVETQYF. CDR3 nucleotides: TGTGCCAGCACCGCGGGGCTAGCGGGAGGCGACCGGGTAGAGACCCAGTACTTC.

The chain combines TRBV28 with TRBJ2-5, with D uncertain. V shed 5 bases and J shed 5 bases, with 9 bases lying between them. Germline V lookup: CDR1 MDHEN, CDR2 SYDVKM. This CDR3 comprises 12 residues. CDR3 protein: CASSLPTETQYF. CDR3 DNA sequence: TGTGCCAGCAGTCTCCCCACGGAGACCCAGTACTTC.

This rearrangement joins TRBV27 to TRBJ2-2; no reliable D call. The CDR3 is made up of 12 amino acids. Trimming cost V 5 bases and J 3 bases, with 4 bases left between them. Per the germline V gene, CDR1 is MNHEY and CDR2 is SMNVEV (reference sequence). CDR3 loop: CASSPYTGELFF. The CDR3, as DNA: TGTGCCAGCAGTCCTTACACCGGGGAGCTGTTTTTT.

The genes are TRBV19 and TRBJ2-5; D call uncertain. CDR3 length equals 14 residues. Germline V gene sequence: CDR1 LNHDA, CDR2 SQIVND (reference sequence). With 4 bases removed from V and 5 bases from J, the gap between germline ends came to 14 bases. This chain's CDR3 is CASSTEDGRETQYF. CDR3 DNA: TGTGCCAGTAGTACCGAGGACGGCCGGGAGACCCAGTACTTC. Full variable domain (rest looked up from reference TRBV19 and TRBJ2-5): DGGITQSPKYLFRKEGQNVTLSCEQNLNHDAMYWYRQDPGQGLRLIYYSQIVNDFQKGDIAEGYSVSREKKESFPLTVTSAQKNPTAFYLCASSTEDGRETQYFGPGTRLLVL.

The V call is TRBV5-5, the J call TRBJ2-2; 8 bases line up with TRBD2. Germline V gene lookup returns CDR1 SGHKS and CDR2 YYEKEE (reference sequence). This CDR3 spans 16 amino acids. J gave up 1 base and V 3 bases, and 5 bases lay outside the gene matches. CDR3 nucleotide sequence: TGTGCCAGCAGCTCAGTAGCGGGGCTGAACACCGGGGAGCTGTTTTTT. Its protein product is CASSSVAGLNTGELFF.

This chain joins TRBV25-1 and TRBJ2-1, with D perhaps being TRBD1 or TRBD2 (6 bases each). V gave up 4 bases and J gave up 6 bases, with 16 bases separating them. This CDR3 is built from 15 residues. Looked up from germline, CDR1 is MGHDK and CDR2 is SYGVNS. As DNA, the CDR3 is TGTGCCAGCAGTGCGGCCACCTCGGGGGCCAATGAGCAGTTCTTC. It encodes CASSAATSGANEQFF.

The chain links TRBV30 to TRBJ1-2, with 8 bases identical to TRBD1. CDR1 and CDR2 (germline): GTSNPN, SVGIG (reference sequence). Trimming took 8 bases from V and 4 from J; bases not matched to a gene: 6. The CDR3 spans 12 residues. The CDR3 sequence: CANGQGGYGYTF. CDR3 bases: TGTGCCAACGGACAGGGCGGCTATGGCTACACCTTC.